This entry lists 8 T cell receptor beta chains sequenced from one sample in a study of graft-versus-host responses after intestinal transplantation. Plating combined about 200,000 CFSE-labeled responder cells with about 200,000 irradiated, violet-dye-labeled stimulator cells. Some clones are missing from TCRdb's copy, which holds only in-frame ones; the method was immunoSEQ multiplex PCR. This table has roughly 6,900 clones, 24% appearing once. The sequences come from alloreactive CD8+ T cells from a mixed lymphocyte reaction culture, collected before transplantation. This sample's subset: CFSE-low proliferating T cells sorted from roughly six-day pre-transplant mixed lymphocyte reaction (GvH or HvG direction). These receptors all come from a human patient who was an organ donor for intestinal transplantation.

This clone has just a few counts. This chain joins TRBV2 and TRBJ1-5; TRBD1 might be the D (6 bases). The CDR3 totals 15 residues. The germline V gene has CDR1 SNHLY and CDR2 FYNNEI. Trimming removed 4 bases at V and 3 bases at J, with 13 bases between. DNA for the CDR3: TGTGCCAGCAGTGCTTGGGGGGCAACCAATCAGCCCCAGCATTTT. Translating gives CASSAWGATNQPQHF.

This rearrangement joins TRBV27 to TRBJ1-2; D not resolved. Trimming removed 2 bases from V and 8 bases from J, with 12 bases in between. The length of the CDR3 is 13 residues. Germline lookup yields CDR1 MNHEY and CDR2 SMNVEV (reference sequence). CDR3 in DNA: TGTGCCAGCAGTTTAGGGCAAGCAAGCGGCTACACCTTC. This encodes CASSLGQASGYTF.

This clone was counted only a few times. CDR3 residues: CASSLWTGANYGYTF. CDR3 nucleotide sequence: TGTGCCAGCAGCTTATGGACAGGAGCTAACTATGGCTACACCTTC. The rearrangement uses TRBV7-1 and TRBJ1-2; 7 positions match TRBD1. TRBV7-1 is labeled an ORF, and its function is uncertain. The trim removed 4 bases at V and 0 bases at J, leaving 5 bases unmatched. The CDR3 spans 15 residues.

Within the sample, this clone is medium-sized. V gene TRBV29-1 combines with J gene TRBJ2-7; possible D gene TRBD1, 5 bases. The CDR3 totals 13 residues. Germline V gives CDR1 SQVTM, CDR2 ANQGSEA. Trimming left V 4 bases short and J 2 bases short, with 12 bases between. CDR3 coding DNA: TGCAGCGTTGTAAGGCAGGGCGCCTACGAGCAGTACTTC. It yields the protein CSVVRQGAYEQYF.

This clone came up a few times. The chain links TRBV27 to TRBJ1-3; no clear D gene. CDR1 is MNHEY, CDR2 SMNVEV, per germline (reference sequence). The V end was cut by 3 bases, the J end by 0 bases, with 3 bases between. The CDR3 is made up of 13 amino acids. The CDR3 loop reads CASSLSSGNTIYF. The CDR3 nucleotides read TGTGCCAGCAGTTTGAGCTCTGGAAACACCATATATTTT.

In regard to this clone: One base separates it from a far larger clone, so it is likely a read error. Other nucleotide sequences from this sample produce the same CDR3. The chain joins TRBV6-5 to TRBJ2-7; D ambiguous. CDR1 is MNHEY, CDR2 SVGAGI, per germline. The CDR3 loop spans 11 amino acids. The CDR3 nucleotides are TGTGCCAGTAGTTATGCCTACGAGCAGTACTTC. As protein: CASSYAYEQYF.

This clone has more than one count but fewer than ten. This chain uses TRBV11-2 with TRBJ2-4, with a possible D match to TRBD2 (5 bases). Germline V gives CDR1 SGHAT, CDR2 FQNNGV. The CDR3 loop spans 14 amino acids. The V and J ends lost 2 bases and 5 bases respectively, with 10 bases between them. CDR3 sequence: CASSLSGIENIQYF. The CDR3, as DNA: TGTGCCAGCAGCTTATCCGGGATTGAAAACATTCAGTACTTC.

The CDR3 loop reads CSVEEWTSGSWYEQYF. The CDR3, as DNA: TGCAGCGTTGAAGAATGGACTAGCGGGTCCTGGTACGAGCAGTACTTC. The chain has TRBV29-1 and TRBJ2-7; 11 nucleotides agree with TRBD2. Trimming took 0 bases from V and 4 from J; bases not matched to a gene: 8. Per the germline V gene, CDR1 is SQVTM and CDR2 is ANQGSEA. This CDR3 contains 16 residues.